Following are 20 T cell receptor beta chains from one sample sequenced in a study of blood T cell repertoires in COVID-19. Method: immunoSEQ multiplex PCR; TCRdb's copy keeps in-frame clones and lacks some. The repertoire consists of about 190,000 clones, with approximately 90% occurring once and the leading ten covering 1.1%. The sample taken for sequencing was peripheral blood. These receptors originate from a man aged 30 to 45 with acute or convalescent COVID-19.

Here the CDR3 reads CASRPDRDGQFF. The CDR3 region has the DNA TGTGCCAGCAGGCCGGACAGGGATGGGCAGTTCTTC. The chain combines TRBV2 with TRBJ2-1; 8 bases are a match to TRBD1. The CDR3 extends over 12 amino acids. The J segment lost 12 bases and the V segment lost 6 bases, leaving 7 bases of the junction unmatched. CDR1 SNHLY and CDR2 FYNNEI come from the germline V gene.

This clone came up once. The chain recombines TRBV6-4 with TRBJ2-1; D is possibly TRBD2 (5 bases). Deletions cut 0 bases from V and 9 bases from J, with 15 bases between. The CDR3 covers 15 residues. Germline CDR1 reads MRHNA; CDR2 reads SNTAGT. The CDR3 DNA reads TGTGCCAGCAGTGACTCTAGGGCGGGCCTCAGTGAGCAGTTCTTC. Translating gives CASSDSRAGLSEQFF.

The rearrangement links TRBV9 to TRBJ2-1; 7 nucleotides line up with TRBD2. Trimming cost V 4 bases and J 10 bases; bases outside gene matches: 8. Germline-derived CDR1 and CDR2 are SGDLS and YYNGEE. The CDR3 spans 13 residues. The CDR3 sequence is CASSFRTRGEQFF. CDR3 nucleotides: TGTGCCAGCAGCTTTCGGACTAGAGGGGAGCAGTTCTTC.

This clone appeared a few times. This chain connects TRBV30 to TRBJ1-3, with TRBD1 identical over 10 bases. Germline V CDR1 and CDR2: GTSNPN, SVGIG (reference sequence). Trimming at V came to 8 bases and at J to 3 bases, leaving 7 bases not matched to a gene. This CDR3 is built from 14 residues. This CDR3 is CARDRGRGGNTIYF. The CDR3 nucleotides are TGTGCCCGTGACAGGGGGCGAGGTGGAAACACCATATATTTT.

This rearrangement joins TRBV6-5 to TRBJ2-3, with 10 bases fitting TRBD1. Trimming at V came to 4 bases and at J to 0 bases, leaving 4 bases not matched to a gene. Germline values: CDR1 MNHEY, CDR2 SVGAGI. The CDR3 is made up of 16 amino acids. CDR3 sequence: CASSLLGQGSTDTQYF. The DNA for the CDR3 is TGTGCCAGCAGTTTGCTGGGACAGGGGAGCACAGATACGCAGTATTTT.

There are a few counts of this clone. V usage is TRBV28 and J usage is TRBJ1-6; tentative D call: TRBD1 (5 bases). The CDR3 consists of 15 residues. Trimming left V 8 bases short and J 7 bases short, with 18 bases between. CDR1 and CDR2 (germline): MDHEN, SYDVKM. CDR3 amino acids: CASGPPAGNNSPLHF. CDR3 sequence (DNA): TGTGCCAGCGGCCCCCCGGCAGGGAACAATTCACCCCTCCACTTT.

The CDR3, as DNA: TGTGCCAGCAGCTTTTCGCTAGCGGGTAAGAGCACAGATACGCAGTATTTT. Residues: CASSFSLAGKSTDTQYF. The chain uses TRBV11-3 and TRBJ2-3, with 8 bases matching TRBD2. The length of the CDR3 is 17 residues. The germline V gene encodes CDR1 SGHNT and CDR2 YENEEA. V gave up 3 bases and J gave up 0 bases; unmatched junction bases: 8.

The rearrangement joins TRBV18 to TRBJ1-1; TRBD1 is a possible D gene (6 bases). The CDR3 runs 15 residues. The V end was cut by 3 bases, the J end by 10 bases, with 21 bases between. CDR1 KGHSH and CDR2 LQKENI come from the germline V gene. The chain's CDR3 is CASSPRSTGRISAFF. The CDR3 bases are TGTGCCAGCTCACCTCGATCGACAGGTCGAATCTCAGCTTTCTTT.

The chain combines TRBV27 with TRBJ1-2; D not resolved. Germline CDR1 is MNHEY and CDR2 is SMNVEV (reference sequence). V lost 4 bases and J lost 8, with 17 bases in between. The CDR3 spans 14 residues. The CDR3 here is CASSSGLVGNGYTF. In DNA form, the CDR3 reads TGTGCCAGCAGTTCCGGACTTGTAGGGAACGGCTACACCTTC.

The rearrangement uses TRBV10-3 and TRBJ2-3; 7 bases are shared with TRBD1. The CDR3 sequence is 13 residues long. Germline V gene lookup returns CDR1 ENHRY and CDR2 SYGVKD. With V trimmed by 4 bases and J by 4 bases, 2 bases remained unmatched. The CDR3 bases are TGTGCCATCAGTGGGACAGGACCAGATACGCAGTATTTT. As protein: CAISGTGPDTQYF.

The CDR3 sequence: CASSSGQTQETQYF. As DNA, the CDR3 is TGTGCCAGTAGTAGTGGACAGACCCAAGAGACCCAGTACTTC. The genes are TRBV19 and TRBJ2-5, with a possible D match to TRBD1 (6 bases). This CDR3 is 14 amino acids long. Germline V gene sequence: CDR1 LNHDA, CDR2 SQIVND (reference sequence). The V end was cut by 4 bases, the J end by 1 base, with 10 bases between.

The V and J genes are TRBV10-2 and TRBJ2-5; tentative D call: TRBD2 (5 bases). Trimming took off 6 bases at V and 1 base at J, with 12 bases between the two ends. The CDR3 consists of 14 residues. Germline CDR1 reads WSHSY; CDR2 reads SAAADI. CDR3 nucleotide sequence: TGCGCCAGCAGGTTCGAGGGAAGCCAAGAGACCCAGTACTTC. Translation gives CASRFEGSQETQYF.

This chain uses TRBV7-9 with TRBJ2-1; 7 nucleotides line up with TRBD2. The germline V gene encodes CDR1 SEHNR and CDR2 FQNEAQ (reference sequence). This CDR3 is built from 16 residues. Trimming took 1 base from V and 6 from J; bases not matched to a gene: 9. CDR3 nucleotide sequence: TGTGCCAGCAGCTTAGTGGGTAGCGGGTATGGCAATGAGCAGTTCTTC. This gives the protein CASSLVGSGYGNEQFF.

This clone has just one count. The rearrangement uses TRBV2 and TRBJ2-2, with 9 bases identical to TRBD1. The ends lost 5 bases at V and 4 bases at J; junction bases unmatched: 8. The CDR3 consists of 16 residues. Per germline, CDR1 SNHLY and CDR2 FYNNEI. The CDR3 nucleotides read TGTGCCAGCAGTCGACAGGGGGTGCCCACCACCGGGGAGCTGTTTTTT. Translating it yields CASSRQGVPTTGELFF.

Only one count was recorded for this clone. The rearrangement uses TRBV28 and TRBJ1-1; 7 bases line up with TRBD1. Germline assignment: CDR1 MDHEN and CDR2 SYDVKM. The CDR3 contains 13 residues. The J segment lost 4 bases and the V segment lost 6 bases, leaving 5 bases of the junction unmatched. The CDR3 reads CASSPGGPTEAFF. The DNA for the CDR3 is TGTGCCAGCAGCCCAGGGGGGCCCACTGAAGCTTTCTTT.

The J gene is TRBJ2-2, the V gene TRBV5-1, with unresolved D. Germline loops: CDR1 SGHRS, CDR2 YFSETQ. This CDR3 is built from 16 residues. The V end was cut by 3 bases, the J end by 4 bases, with 16 bases between. The CDR3 here is CASSWVGLGITGELFF. DNA for the CDR3: TGCGCCAGCAGCTGGGTCGGCCTAGGTATCACCGGGGAGCTGTTTTTT.

This clone was seen only a few times. This sequence joins TRBV6-5 and TRBJ1-1; possible D gene TRBD1, 6 bases. From germline, CDR1 is MNHEY and CDR2 SVGAGI. V shed 6 bases and J shed 3 bases, with 14 bases lying between them. The CDR3 runs 14 residues. This CDR3 is CASRKQGLDTEAFF. The CDR3 DNA follows: TGTGCCAGCAGAAAACAGGGTCTGGACACTGAAGCTTTCTTT.

This clone was counted a few times. The chain uses TRBV28 and TRBJ1-1, with TRBD1 as a possible D gene (6 bases). Trimming left V 7 bases short and J 8 bases short, with 20 bases between. Germline CDR1 is MDHEN and CDR2 is SYDVKM. The CDR3 is 14 amino acids. The DNA of the CDR3 is TGTGCCAGCACCCGAGGGGGAGTTGCAGGGGAAGCTTTCTTT. Its protein product is CASTRGGVAGEAFF.

The chain has TRBV4-1 and TRBJ2-7, with 10 bases identical to TRBD1. Trimming cost V 4 bases and J 0 bases; bases outside gene matches: 0. Germline loops: CDR1 MGHRA, CDR2 YSYEKL. The CDR3 runs to 14 residues. The CDR3 is CASSRTGGSYEQYF. Here the CDR3 DNA reads TGCGCCAGCAGCCGGACAGGGGGCTCCTACGAGCAGTACTTC.

The chain has TRBV10-3 and TRBJ1-2; the match to TRBD1 covers 8 bases. Germline V CDR1 and CDR2: ENHRY, SYGVKD. The J segment lost 8 bases and the V segment lost 0 bases, leaving 2 bases of the junction unmatched. This CDR3 contains 13 residues. CDR3 loop: CAISESDRVGYTF. DNA of the CDR3: TGTGCCATCAGTGAGTCGGACAGGGTCGGCTACACCTTC.